This T cell receptor (beta chain) was found in a study of blood T cell repertoires in COVID-19. Study as a whole: Sites across the United States, Italy and Spain contributed samples from acute and convalescent COVID-19. T cells, B-cell-depleted T cells, or PBMCs supplied cDNA or gDNA.

Produced via immunoSEQ multiplex PCR; TCRdb's table is partial and in-frame only. Here the sample spans under 200,000 clones, roughly 87% being singletons. The CDR3 has 13 amino acids. V dropped 5 bases and J dropped 2 bases, with 6 bases sitting between them. The germline gives CDR1 SNHLY, CDR2 FYNNEI. Sequenced: peripheral blood. V and J are TRBV2 and TRBJ1-4, with a tentative D call TRBD1 (6 bases). This TCR derives from a man aged 55 to 69 with active or convalescent COVID-19. The CDR3 sequence is CASSTGTNEKLFF. CDR3 coding DNA: TGTGCCAGCAGTACAGGGACTAATGAAAAACTGTTTTTT.